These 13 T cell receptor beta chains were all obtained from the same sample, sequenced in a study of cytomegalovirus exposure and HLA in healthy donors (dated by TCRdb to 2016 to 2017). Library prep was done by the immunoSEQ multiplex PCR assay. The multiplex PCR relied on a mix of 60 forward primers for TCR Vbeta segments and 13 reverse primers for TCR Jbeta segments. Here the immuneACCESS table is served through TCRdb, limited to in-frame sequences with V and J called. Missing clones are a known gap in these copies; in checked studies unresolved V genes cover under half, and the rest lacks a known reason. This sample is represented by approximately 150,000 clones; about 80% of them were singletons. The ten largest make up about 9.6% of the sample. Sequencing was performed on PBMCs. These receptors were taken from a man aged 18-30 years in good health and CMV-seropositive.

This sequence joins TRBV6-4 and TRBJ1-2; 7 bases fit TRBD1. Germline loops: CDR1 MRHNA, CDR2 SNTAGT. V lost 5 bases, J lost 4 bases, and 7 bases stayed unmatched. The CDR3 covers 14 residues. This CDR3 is CASSLQGGSYGYTF. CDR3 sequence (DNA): TGTGCCAGCAGTCTTCAGGGGGGCTCCTATGGCTACACCTTC.

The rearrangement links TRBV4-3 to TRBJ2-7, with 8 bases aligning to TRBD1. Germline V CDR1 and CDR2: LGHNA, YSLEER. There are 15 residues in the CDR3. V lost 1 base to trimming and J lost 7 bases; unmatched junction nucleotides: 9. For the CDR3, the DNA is TGCGCCAGCAGCCAAGGCGCAGGGGGCTGGAGAGAGCAGTACTTC. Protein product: CASSQGAGGWREQYF.

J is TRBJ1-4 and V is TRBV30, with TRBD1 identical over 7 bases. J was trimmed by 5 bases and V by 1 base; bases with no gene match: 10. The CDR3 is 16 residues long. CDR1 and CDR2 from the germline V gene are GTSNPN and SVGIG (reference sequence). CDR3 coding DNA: TGTGCCTGGAGTGGTTTGGGGGGACAGCGAAATGAAAAACTGTTTTTT. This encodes CAWSGLGGQRNEKLFF.

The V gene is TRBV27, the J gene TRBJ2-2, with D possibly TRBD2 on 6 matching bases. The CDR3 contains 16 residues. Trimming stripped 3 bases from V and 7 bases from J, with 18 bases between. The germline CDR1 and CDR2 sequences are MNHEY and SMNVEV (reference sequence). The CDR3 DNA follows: TGTGCCAGCAGTTTGTATAGCGCCCCGCGGGGCGGGGAGCTGTTTTTT. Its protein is CASSLYSAPRGGELFF.

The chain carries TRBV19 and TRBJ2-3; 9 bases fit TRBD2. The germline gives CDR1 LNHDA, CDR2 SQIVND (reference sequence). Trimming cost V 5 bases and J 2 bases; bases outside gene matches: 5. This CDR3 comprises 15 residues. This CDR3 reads CASSGAGGFTDTQYF. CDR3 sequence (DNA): TGTGCCAGTAGTGGTGCGGGGGGGTTCACAGATACGCAGTATTTT.

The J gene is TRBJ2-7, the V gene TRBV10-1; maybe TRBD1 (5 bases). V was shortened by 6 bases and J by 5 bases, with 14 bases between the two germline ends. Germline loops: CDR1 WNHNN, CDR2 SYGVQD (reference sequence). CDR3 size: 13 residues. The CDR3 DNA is TGCGCCAGCAGAGAGCAGGGTACGGACGAGCAGTACTTC. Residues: CASREQGTDEQYF.

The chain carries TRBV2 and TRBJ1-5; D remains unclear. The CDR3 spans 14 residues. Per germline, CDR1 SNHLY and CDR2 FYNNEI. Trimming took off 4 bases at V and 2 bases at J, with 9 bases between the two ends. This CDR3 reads CASSVQSGNQPQHF. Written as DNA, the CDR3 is TGTGCCAGCAGTGTACAGAGTGGCAATCAGCCCCAGCATTTT.

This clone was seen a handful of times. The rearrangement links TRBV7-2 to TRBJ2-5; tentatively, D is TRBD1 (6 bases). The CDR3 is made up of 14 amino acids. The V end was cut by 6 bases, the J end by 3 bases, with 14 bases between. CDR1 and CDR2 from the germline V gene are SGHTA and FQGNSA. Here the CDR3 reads CASSPRQDKETQYF. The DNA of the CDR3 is TGTGCCAGCAGTCCGAGACAGGACAAAGAGACCCAGTACTTC.

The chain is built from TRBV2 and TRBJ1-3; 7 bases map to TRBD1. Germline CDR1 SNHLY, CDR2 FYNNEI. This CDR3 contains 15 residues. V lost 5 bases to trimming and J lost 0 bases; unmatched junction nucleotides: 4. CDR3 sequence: CASSLQGTSGNTIYF. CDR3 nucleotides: TGTGCCAGCAGTTTACAGGGGACCTCTGGAAACACCATATATTTT. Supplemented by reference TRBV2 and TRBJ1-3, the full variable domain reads EPEVTQTPSHQVTQMGQEVILRCVPISNHLYFYWYRQILGQKVEFLVSFYNNEISEKSEIFDDQFSVERPDGSNFTLKIRSTKLEDSAMYFCASSLQGTSGNTIYFGEGSWLTVV.

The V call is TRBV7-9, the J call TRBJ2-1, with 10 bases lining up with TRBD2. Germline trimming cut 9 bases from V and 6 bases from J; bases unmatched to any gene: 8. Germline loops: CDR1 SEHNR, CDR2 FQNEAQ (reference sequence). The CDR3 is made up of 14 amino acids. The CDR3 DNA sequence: TGTGCCAGAGAGAGCGGGAGGGCTGGCAATGAGCAGTTCTTC. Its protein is CARESGRAGNEQFF.

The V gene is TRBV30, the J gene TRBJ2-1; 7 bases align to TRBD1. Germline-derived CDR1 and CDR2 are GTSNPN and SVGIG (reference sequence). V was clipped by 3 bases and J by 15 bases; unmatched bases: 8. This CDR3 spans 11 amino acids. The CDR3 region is CAWRGDRVPFF. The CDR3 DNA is TGTGCCTGGAGGGGAGACAGGGTGCCGTTCTTC.

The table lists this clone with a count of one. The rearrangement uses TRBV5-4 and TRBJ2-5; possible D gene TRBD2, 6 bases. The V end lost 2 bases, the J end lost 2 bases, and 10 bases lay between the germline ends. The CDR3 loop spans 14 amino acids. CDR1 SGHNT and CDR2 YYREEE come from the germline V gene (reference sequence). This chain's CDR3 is CASSFLGTQETQYF. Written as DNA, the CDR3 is TGTGCCAGCAGCTTCCTCGGGACTCAAGAGACCCAGTACTTC.

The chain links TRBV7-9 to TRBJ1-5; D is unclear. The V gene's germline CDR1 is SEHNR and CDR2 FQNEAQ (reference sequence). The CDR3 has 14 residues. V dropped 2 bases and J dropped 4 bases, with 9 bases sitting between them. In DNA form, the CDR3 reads TGTGCCAGCAGCTTACGAGAGGATAATCAGCCCCAGCATTTT. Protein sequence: CASSLREDNQPQHF.